This section outlines one T cell receptor (beta chain) sequence together with its context. The data originate from a study of blood T cell repertoires in COVID-19. The overall study: Sites in the United States, Italy and Spain provided acute and convalescent COVID-19 samples.

Per the germline V gene, CDR1 is SGHRS and CDR2 is YFSETQ. The ends lost 1 base at V and 7 bases at J; junction bases unmatched: 11. CDR3 length equals 16 residues. Original data processing: Reference gene primer amplification gave nucleated cell count estimates. Produced via immunoSEQ multiplex PCR; TCRdb's table is partial and in-frame only. That table gives V, J and clone size, and the DNA gave D and trimming. Of approximately 150,000 clones detected, approximately 90% appear once; the ten largest clones hold about 2.1%. The TCR sequence derives from a man between 50 and 59 years old who had recovered from COVID-19. The material sequenced was peripheral blood. V gene TRBV5-1 combines with J gene TRBJ2-1; 7 bases map to TRBD2. The CDR3 nucleotides read TGCGCCAGCAGCTTGTCTGAGGGAGGGCTTTGGAATGAGCAGTTCTTC. The encoded protein is CASSLSEGGLWNEQFF.